Listed here are 10 T cell receptor beta chains from one sample, sequenced in a study of response to subunit inactivated influenza vaccine. TCRdb reanalysed the RT-PCR reads using MiXCR and keeps one entry per CDR3 protein. The table shows some 800,000 distinct CDR3 sequences, with 21% occurring only once. This specimen consisted of PBMCs from blood, obtained roughly 5 days after vaccination. The receptors were sampled from a man aged 45-65 years who received an inactivated influenza vaccine.

The chain joins TRBV12-3 or TRBV12-4 to TRBJ1-2; no clear D. The CDR3 covers 15 residues. V gave up 7 bases and J gave up 0 bases, with 15 bases separating them. The CDR3 reads CASTLRAGTNYGYTF. CDR3 DNA: TGTGCCAGCACCCTCCGGGCAGGTACTAACTATGGCTACACCTTC.

This clonotype appeared a few times. The chain joins TRBV11-2 to TRBJ2-2; D is perhaps TRBD2 (7 bases). Germline V gene data show CDR1 as SGHAT and CDR2 as FQNNGV. This CDR3 has 15 amino acids. V was cut by 5 bases and J by 7 bases, with 17 bases left in between. CDR3 region: CASSLRGAHSGELFF. In nucleotides, the CDR3 is TGTGCCAGCAGCCTCCGGGGGGCGCATAGCGGGGAGCTGTTTTTT.

V is TRBV12-3 or TRBV12-4 and J is TRBJ2-7; 8 positions agree with TRBD2. There are 13 residues in the CDR3. The ends lost 10 bases at V and 0 bases at J; junction bases unmatched: 5. Written as DNA, the CDR3 is TGTGCCACACTAGCGGACAGCTCCTACGAGCAGTACTTC. Translated: CATLADSSYEQYF.

There are many counts of this clonotype. The chain uses TRBV6-2 or TRBV6-3 and TRBJ2-2; TRBD1 agrees at 7 bases. The V gene end was trimmed by 4 bases and the J gene end by 6 bases; junction bases not matched to a gene: 8. The CDR3 contains 15 residues. Germline V gene sequence: CDR1 MNHEY, CDR2 SVGEGT. CDR3: CASSSSGQSPGELFF. DNA of the CDR3: TGTGCCAGCAGTTCCTCGGGACAGTCTCCCGGGGAGCTGTTTTTT.

The chain couples TRBV5-1 to TRBJ2-3; a weak D match, TRBD1 (6 bases). Germline loops: CDR1 SGHRS, CDR2 YFSETQ. The ends were cut back, 4 bases at V and 5 bases at J, with 17 bases in the middle. The CDR3 totals 15 residues. The chain's CDR3 is CASSPQSGVVDTQYF. DNA of the CDR3: TGCGCCAGCAGCCCCCAATCAGGGGTAGTAGATACGCAGTATTTT.

The rearrangement joins TRBV7-3 to TRBJ2-3, with D perhaps matching TRBD1 (6 bases). Germline lookup yields CDR1 SGHTA and CDR2 FQGTGA. This CDR3 is 15 amino acids long. Trimming stripped 5 bases from V and 4 bases from J, with 16 bases between. For the CDR3, the DNA is TGTGCCAGCAGCCAAACAGGGAACAGTCCAGATACGCAGTATTTT. It specifies CASSQTGNSPDTQYF.

The rearrangement links TRBV27 to TRBJ2-1; 9 bases are shared with TRBD2. The CDR3 consists of 18 residues. Germline V gene sequence: CDR1 MNHEY, CDR2 SMNVEV (reference sequence). Trimming cost V 6 bases and J 4 bases; bases outside gene matches: 16. DNA for the CDR3: TGTGCCAGCAGCTTAAACCTTGGGGCGGGGGGGCCTTACAATGAGCAGTTCTTC. Translated: CASSLNLGAGGPYNEQFF.

This clonotype was found many times. This sequence joins TRBV6-1 and TRBJ1-5; weak D call: TRBD1 (5 bases). Germline assignment: CDR1 MNHNS and CDR2 SASEGT. The CDR3 extends over 13 amino acids. Trimming removed 6 bases at V and 4 bases at J, with 10 bases between. As DNA, the CDR3 is TGTGCCAGCAGCCGACAGCAAAATCAGCCCCAGCATTTT. Amino acids: CASSRQQNQPQHF.

V gene TRBV20-1 combines with J gene TRBJ2-1, with 8 positions matching TRBD2. Germline CDR1 DFQATT, CDR2 SNEGSKA (reference sequence). The CDR3 totals 15 residues. After removal of 3 bases from V and 4 bases from J, the junction contained 8 bases not matched to a gene. The CDR3 loop reads CSASGGGGPYNEQFF. The CDR3 DNA reads as TGCAGTGCTAGTGGGGGCGGGGGGCCTTACAATGAGCAGTTCTTC.

This clonotype appeared a few times. This CDR3 is CASSYGRVNEQYF. The CDR3 DNA reads TGTGCCAGCAGTTACGGCAGGGTTAACGAGCAGTACTTC. V usage is TRBV6-5 and J usage is TRBJ2-7; weak D call: TRBD1 (5 bases). Looked up from germline, CDR1 is MNHEY and CDR2 is SVGAGI. The CDR3 totals 13 residues. Trimming removed 2 bases from V and 5 bases from J, with 10 bases in between.